This entry features one T cell receptor beta chain sequence. This clonotype was seen many times. This clone's antigen is unknown. Base qualities are not at hand, and no much larger clone is one base apart. This sample was included in a study of blood T cells in healthy people across ages (dated by TCRdb to between 2015 and 2017). About the full investigation: In model experiments, template switching captured roughly one uniquely barcoded TCR beta cDNA molecule for every two T cells. For two donors (one aged 18 to 30 and one aged 80 or older), the study analyzed two additional independent replicas of 1 million unique cDNA reads from the same blood draw. The donors were divided into four age groups: young (average roughly 17 years), middle-aged (roughly 40), aged (approximately 64) and long-lived (approximately 74). The study measured age-related changes in TCR beta repertoire diversity using deep sequencing normalized with unique cDNA molecular identifiers. To avoid experimental bias, donors of different ages were randomly spread across the sequencing lanes.

Library construction relied on 5' RACE. Sequencing was carried out with an Illumina HiSeq 2500. A second roughly 7 to 11 cycle PCR used a sample-barcoded 5' primer and a J-beta primer mix. A unique molecular identifier was introduced onto each TCR beta cDNA molecule by a template-switch 5' adaptor carrying 12 random nucleotides. Each sample yielded at least 3 million CDR3-containing paired-end reads. First-strand cDNA was synthesized from all RNA with the Mint cDNA synthesis kit, primed by a TRBC-specific oligonucleotide. Following uracil-DNA glycosylase treatment, a first 18-cycle PCR with universal primers M1SS and BC2_uni_R was performed on all cDNA. The paper's data handling went like this. Each sample was normalized by randomly selecting 1 million high-quality reads, each carrying a distinct molecular identifier. Reads with shared molecular identifiers were discarded instead of being binned into consensus sequences. MiTCR, with a Q25 quality threshold and the strictest error-elimination algorithm, was used for CDR3 identification, clonotype clustering and error correction. A nonparametric unseen species model using Euler transformation provided a lower-bound estimate of total TCR beta diversity. Through fastp at Q25 and MiXCR, TCRdb rebuilt clones from the public reads, retaining in-frame beta chains. Rows matching on CDR3 protein sequence are summarized as one entry with the most common DNA and genes. The V and J calls were determined by TCRdb, not by the authors. This sample has 800,000 or so distinct CDR3 sequences in its table, and about half of those were observed once. The top ten clones comprise around 18% of the sample.

General study outcomes and caveats: Estimates of total diversity from one million sequenced T cells were regarded as lower bounds and underestimates. Compared with the aged group, more naive CD4+ T cells, fewer expanded clones and increased TCR diversity were shown by the long-lived group, suggesting age selection. A strong correlation was found between observed TCR beta diversity and the percentage of naive T cells measured by flow cytometry. As age increased, observed TCR beta diversity per million T cells dropped in a roughly linear way, and a significant reduction was already evident by age roughly 40. Since profiling was done on bulk unsorted PBMCs, naive and antigen-experienced compartments could not be conclusively compared. Because the CMV infection status of the donors was unknown, age-related changes in expanded clonotypes may potentially have been confounded.

Per the germline V gene (reference sequence), DFQATT is the CDR1 and SNEGSKA is the CDR2. Germline trimming amounts to 3 bases on V and 2 bases on J, with 6 as the count of junction bases outside the gene matches. Including the terminal cysteine and phenylalanine, the CDR3 comprises 14 residues. Of the read, only the CDR3 DNA is kept; its 42 bases are in frame from base 1. Donors were about 36 systemically healthy Caucasian individuals from Russia aged roughly 6 to 100 years. Each donor gave ten milliliters of peripheral blood, collected into EDTA-treated Vacutainer tubes. PBMCs were isolated by Ficoll-Paque density-gradient centrifugation, with at least 6 million obtained per sample. Trizol reagent was used to extract total RNA from the PBMCs, yielding at least 5.5 micrograms per sample. The percentages of naive CD45RAhigh/CD27high T cells were determined by flow cytometry on a PBMC aliquot from every donor.

This sequence uses TRBV20-1 and TRBJ2-5, with 7 junctional bases fitting TRBD2. The receptor was derived from a man at least 80 years old in good health. The sequenced sample consisted of blood. In nucleotides, the sequence is TGCAGTGCTAGTTTGTCTAGCGGTCAAGAGACCCAGTACTTC. It specifies CSASLSSGQETQYF.